Below, 31 T cell receptor beta chains from the same sample are listed, as sequenced in a study of T cell responses to AZD1222 COVID-19 vaccine. This table comes from immunoSEQ multiplex PCR, and its TCRdb copy is limited to in-frame clones, with some not included. The table has 65,000 to 75,000 clones, roughly four fifths seen once. The sample consisted of peripheral blood, taken on day 0 of AZD1222 vaccination. The receptors come from an adult in good health.

The chain carries TRBV27 and TRBJ2-1, with D possibly called TRBD1 or TRBD2 (5 bases each). Germline V gives CDR1 MNHEY, CDR2 SMNVEV (reference sequence). The CDR3 runs 15 residues. V was cut by 3 bases and J by 6 bases, with 15 bases left in between. CDR3 bases: TGTGCCAGCAGTTTTGACGGGGCTGACAGCAATGAGCAGTTCTTC. It encodes CASSFDGADSNEQFF.

This rearrangement joins TRBV7-6 to TRBJ2-3; 9 bases match TRBD2. CDR3 size: 15 residues. Germline V gene data show CDR1 as SGHVS and CDR2 as FNYEAQ. J lost 5 bases, V lost 0 bases, and 3 bases had no gene match. The CDR3 DNA follows: TGTGCCAGCAGCTTAGCGGGTAGCGGGGGAGATACGCAGTATTTT. It encodes CASSLAGSGGDTQYF.

This chain links TRBV6-5 with TRBJ1-1, with D unresolved. Trimming took 5 bases from V and 1 from J, leaving 5 bases between them. This CDR3 has 12 residues. CDR1 is MNHEY and CDR2 is SVGAGI in the germline V gene. For the CDR3, the DNA is TGTGCCAGCAGTACGGGGAACACTGAAGCTTTCTTT. This gives the protein CASSTGNTEAFF.

The chain links TRBV2 to TRBJ2-7, with D tentatively TRBD2 (6 bases). The CDR3 is 13 residues long. Germline CDR1 and CDR2: SNHLY and FYNNEI. Trimming took 6 bases from V and 3 from J, leaving 12 bases between them. CDR3 in DNA: TGTGCCAGCAGAGGACTATTCAACTACGAGCAGTACTTC. Encoded protein: CASRGLFNYEQYF.

This clone was seen once. This chain links TRBV5-1 with TRBJ1-2, with a tentative D call TRBD1 (6 bases). The germline CDR1 and CDR2 sequences are SGHRS and YFSETQ. Between the trimmed V and J ends, which lost 4 bases and 4 bases, there was a span of 17 bases. CDR3 length equals 15 residues. CDR3 sequence (DNA): TGCGCCAGCAGCCCGGGACAAACTCTACTCTATGGCTACACCTTC. As protein: CASSPGQTLLYGYTF. Drawing the rest from reference TRBV5-1 and TRBJ1-2, the complete variable domain is KAGVTQTPRYLIKTRGQQVTLSCSPISGHRSVSWYQQTPGQGLQFLFEYFSETQRNKGNFPGRFSGRQFSNSRSEMNVSTLELGDSALYLCASSPGQTLLYGYTFGSGTRLTVV.

The J gene is TRBJ1-2, the V gene TRBV28, with D perhaps TRBD1 (5 bases). The CDR3 is 14 amino acids. V lost 3 bases and J 4 bases, leaving 12 bases between the germline ends. In germline, CDR1 is MDHEN, CDR2 SYDVKM. The CDR3 loop reads CASSFSDRTYGYTF. The CDR3 DNA is TGTGCCAGCAGTTTCTCCGACAGAACCTATGGCTACACCTTC.

The V and J genes are TRBV7-8 and TRBJ2-7; D may be TRBD1 (5 bases). The germline V gene has CDR1 SGHVS and CDR2 FQNEAQ. CDR3 length: 14 amino acids. V was cut by 2 bases and J by 3 bases, with 11 bases left in between. The CDR3: CASSLQGLSYEQYF. As DNA, the CDR3 is TGTGCCAGCAGCTTACAGGGTTTAAGCTACGAGCAGTACTTC.

This chain connects TRBV28 to TRBJ2-7; D gene unclear. The V and J ends lost 2 bases and 0 bases respectively, with 8 bases between them. The germline gives CDR1 MDHEN, CDR2 SYDVKM. The CDR3 sequence is 14 residues long. In nucleotides, the CDR3 is TGTGCCAGCAGTTTAACGGCAAGCTCCTACGAGCAGTACTTC. Its protein product is CASSLTASSYEQYF. The whole variable domain, remainder taken from reference TRBV28 and TRBJ2-7, is DVKVTQSSRYLVKRTGEKVFLECVQDMDHENMFWYRQDPGLGLRLIYFSYDVKMKEKGDIPEGYSVSREKKERFSLILESASTNQTSMYLCASSLTASSYEQYFGPGTRLTVT.

J is TRBJ1-1 and V is TRBV4-2; 8 bases line up with TRBD1. The trim removed 0 bases at V and 4 bases at J, leaving 1 base unmatched. This CDR3 is built from 14 residues. In germline, CDR1 is LGHNA, CDR2 YNFKEQ. CDR3 bases: TGTGCCAGCAGCCAAGACACAGGGGGCACTGAAGCTTTCTTT. Its protein product is CASSQDTGGTEAFF.

The V and J genes are TRBV5-1 and TRBJ2-7; 7 bases fit TRBD1. CDR1 and CDR2 (germline): SGHRS, YFSETQ. Losses at the gene ends were 0 bases for V and 5 bases for J; bases not matched to a gene: 8. CDR3 size: 15 residues. The CDR3 coding sequence is TGCGCCAGCAGCTTGGATATGCCGCAGGGGGACGAGCAGTACTTC. Residues: CASSLDMPQGDEQYF.

This clone was counted only a few times. This rearrangement joins TRBV6-1 to TRBJ2-5, with TRBD2 as a possible D gene (5 bases). Germline V CDR1 and CDR2: MNHNS, SASEGT. The CDR3 is 13 residues long. V lost 3 bases, J lost 9 bases, and 14 bases lay in between. The CDR3 loop reads CASSDLALRAQYF. The CDR3 DNA reads TGTGCCAGCAGTGATCTAGCCCTACGGGCCCAGTACTTC.

This clone appeared once. The rearrangement uses TRBV29-1 and TRBJ2-5; 8 nucleotides align to TRBD1. Germline V lookup: CDR1 SQVTM, CDR2 ANQGSEA. This CDR3 comprises 13 residues. V was pared by 5 bases and J by 5 bases, with 7 bases of the junction left unmatched. The CDR3 loop is CSVLDRAIETQYF. The CDR3 nucleotides read TGCAGCGTTTTGGACAGGGCGATCGAGACCCAGTACTTC. The full variable domain, completed using reference TRBV29-1 and TRBJ2-5, is SAVISQKPSRDICQRGTSLTIQCQVDSQVTMMFWYRQQPGQSLTLIATANQGSEATYESGFVIDKFPISRPNLTFSTLTVSNMSPEDSSIYLCSVLDRAIETQYFGPGTRLLVL.

The J gene is TRBJ2-1, the V gene TRBV9; 8 bases are a match to TRBD2. The germline CDR1 and CDR2 sequences are SGDLS and YYNGEE. CDR3 size: 15 residues. V dropped 3 bases and J dropped 3; count of bases not matched to a gene: 5. The CDR3 spells CASSERGSLYNEQFF. Written as DNA, the CDR3 is TGTGCCAGCAGCGAGCGGGGGAGCCTCTACAATGAGCAGTTCTTC.

The V gene is TRBV27, the J gene TRBJ2-7; no clear D. The germline gives CDR1 MNHEY, CDR2 SMNVEV (reference sequence). This CDR3 is built from 14 residues. Between the trimmed V and J ends, which lost 0 bases and 3 bases, there was a span of 9 bases. The CDR3 sequence is CASSLSVSIYEQYF. CDR3 bases: TGTGCCAGCAGTTTATCGGTCTCTATCTACGAGCAGTACTTC.

This clone was detected only a few times. The gene calls are TRBV7-3 and TRBJ1-6, with 8 bases that match TRBD1. V was pared by 5 bases and J by 7 bases, with 7 bases of the junction left unmatched. Germline CDR1 reads SGHTA; CDR2 reads FQGTGA. This CDR3 has 15 residues. The chain's CDR3 is CASSLGDRRNSPLHF. DNA for the CDR3: TGTGCCAGCAGCCTGGGGGACAGGAGGAATTCACCCCTCCACTTT.

V and J are TRBV18 and TRBJ1-6; a weak D match, TRBD1 (5 bases). Per the germline V gene, CDR1 is KGHSH and CDR2 is LQKENI. The CDR3 length is 13 residues. Trimming shortened V by 5 bases and J by 6 bases, and 8 bases separated the two germline ends. CDR3 sequence reads: CASSGDPNSPLHF. In nucleotides, the CDR3 is TGTGCCAGCTCAGGGGACCCTAATTCACCCCTCCACTTT.

The V gene is TRBV30, the J gene TRBJ1-1, with TRBD1 as a possible D gene (5 bases). The CDR3 length is 14 residues. Trimming took 4 bases from V and 1 from J, leaving 13 bases between them. Germline V gives CDR1 GTSNPN, CDR2 SVGIG (reference sequence). Written as DNA, the CDR3 is TGTGCCTGGACAAACCTCAGGGAGAACACTGAAGCTTTCTTT. Encoded protein: CAWTNLRENTEAFF. Together with reference TRBV30 and TRBJ1-1, the CDR3 gives the full variable domain: SQTIHQWPATLVQPVGSPLSLECTVEGTSNPNLYWYRQAAGRGLQLLFYSVGIGQISSEVPQNLSASRPQDRQFILSSKKLLLSDSGFYLCAWTNLRENTEAFFGQGTRLTVV.

This chain joins TRBV29-1 and TRBJ1-5, with D tentatively TRBD1 (5 bases). The V end was cut by 6 bases, the J end by 3 bases, with 12 bases between. CDR3 length: 13 residues. Germline CDR1 and CDR2: SQVTM and ANQGSEA. The CDR3 loop is CSVSEGPNQPQHF. The CDR3 DNA is TGCAGCGTCTCGGAGGGACCCAATCAGCCCCAGCATTTT.

The rearrangement links TRBV10-3 to TRBJ2-7; unclear D gene. V was shortened by 8 bases and J by 4 bases, with 15 bases between the two germline ends. CDR1 is ENHRY, CDR2 SYGVKD, per germline. The length of the CDR3 is 13 residues. CDR3 coding DNA: TGTGCCATCGGAAACCCCCAAAGGTACGAGCAGTACTTC. This encodes CAIGNPQRYEQYF.

This chain connects TRBV7-9 to TRBJ2-5; tentative D call: TRBD1 (5 bases). CDR1 is SEHNR and CDR2 is FQNEAQ in the germline V gene (reference sequence). Trimming took off 8 bases at V and 0 bases at J, with 10 bases between the two ends. The CDR3 is 13 residues long. CDR3 nucleotide sequence: TGTGCCAGCGGAACAGGCAACCAAGAGACCCAGTACTTC. It translates to CASGTGNQETQYF.

The chain has TRBV4-2 and TRBJ1-3, with a possible D match to TRBD1 (5 bases). Trimming took off 3 bases at V and 0 bases at J, with 9 bases between the two ends. The CDR3 runs 15 residues. CDR1 LGHNA and CDR2 YNFKEQ come from the germline V gene. The CDR3 here is CASSQGLYSGNTIYF. In DNA form, the CDR3 reads TGTGCCAGCAGCCAGGGACTATACTCTGGAAACACCATATATTTT.

The rearrangement joins TRBV2 to TRBJ2-5, with 8 bases matching TRBD1. V lost 1 base and J lost 2; bases outside the gene matches: 3. The V gene's germline CDR1 is SNHLY and CDR2 FYNNEI. The CDR3 has 15 residues. DNA of the CDR3: TGTGCCAGCAGTGAAGGTCGGACAGGGCAAGAGACCCAGTACTTC. Translation gives CASSEGRTGQETQYF.

The CDR3 region has the DNA TGTGCCAGCAGTGAAATCCCGGATTCACCCCTCCACTTT. It encodes CASSEIPDSPLHF. This sequence joins TRBV2 and TRBJ1-6; D is ambiguous. The ends were cut back, 2 bases at V and 8 bases at J, with 7 bases in the middle. The CDR3 totals 13 residues. Germline V gene data show CDR1 as SNHLY and CDR2 as FYNNEI.

This chain uses TRBV7-3 with TRBJ2-1; the match to TRBD1 covers 7 bases. CDR3 length: 13 amino acids. The ends lost 4 bases at V and 10 bases at J; junction bases unmatched: 7. Germline lookup yields CDR1 SGHTA and CDR2 FQGTGA. The CDR3 sequence: CASSSTGKEEQFF. The CDR3 nucleotides read TGTGCCAGCAGCTCGACAGGGAAAGAGGAGCAGTTCTTC. Together with reference TRBV7-3 and TRBJ2-1, the CDR3 gives the full variable domain: GAGVSQTPSNKVTEKGKYVELRCDPISGHTALYWYRQSLGQGPEFLIYFQGTGAADDSGLPNDRFFAVRPEGSVSTLKIQRTERGDSAVYLCASSSTGKEEQFFGPGTRLTVL.

The V and J genes are TRBV6-5 and TRBJ1-2; TRBD1 aligns across 10 bases. J gave up 7 bases and V 5 bases, and 7 bases lay outside the gene matches. This CDR3 contains 14 residues. Looked up from germline, CDR1 is MNHEY and CDR2 is SVGAGI. The CDR3 nucleotides are TGTGCCAGCAGTACCAGACAGGGGGCTGGTGGCTACACCTTC. Translating it yields CASSTRQGAGGYTF.

The J gene is TRBJ2-5, the V gene TRBV6-5, with 8 bases identical to TRBD1. V lost 10 bases to trimming and J lost 4 bases; unmatched junction nucleotides: 14. Looked up from germline, CDR1 is MNHEY and CDR2 is SVGAGI. The CDR3 totals 15 residues. Written as DNA, the CDR3 is TGTGCCACCACATACAAAGACAGGGGAGGAGAGACCCAGTACTTC. It encodes CATTYKDRGGETQYF.

V usage is TRBV2 and J usage is TRBJ2-7; 7 nucleotides match TRBD1. This CDR3 has 14 residues. Looked up from germline, CDR1 is SNHLY and CDR2 is FYNNEI. With 6 bases clipped from V and 4 bases from J, the junction kept 9 bases outside the gene matches. CDR3 in DNA: TGTGCCAGCAGGGGACAGCCTGGGCCTTACGAGCAGTACTTC. It is translated as CASRGQPGPYEQYF.

This CDR3 reads CASSVVGPGLAGTDTQYF. The CDR3 DNA is TGTGCCAGCAGCGTGGTCGGCCCGGGACTAGCGGGCACAGATACGCAGTATTTT. The V gene is TRBV9, the J gene TRBJ2-3; the match to TRBD2 covers 11 bases. The CDR3 length is 18 residues. CDR1 and CDR2 from the germline V gene are SGDLS and YYNGEE. V was pared by 2 bases and J by 1 base, with 9 bases of the junction left unmatched.

The chain is built from TRBV5-6 and TRBJ2-7; D is uncertain. The V gene's germline CDR1 is SGHDT and CDR2 YYEEEE. Trimming stripped 1 base from V and 3 bases from J, with 8 bases between. The CDR3 totals 13 residues. Here the CDR3 DNA reads TGTGCCAGCAGCTTGCGACGGTTCTACGAGCAGTACTTC. It translates to CASSLRRFYEQYF.

The chain joins TRBV10-3 to TRBJ1-3; 9 bases match TRBD1. Trimming removed 10 bases from V and 4 bases from J; junction bases left unmatched: 5. CDR3 length equals 13 residues. Germline assignment: CDR1 ENHRY and CDR2 SYGVKD. CDR3 in amino acids: CATQGASGNTIYF. The CDR3, as DNA: TGTGCCACACAGGGGGCTTCGGGAAACACCATATATTTT.

The chain employs TRBV4-1 and TRBJ1-2; tentatively, D is TRBD1 (6 bases). Germline V gene lookup returns CDR1 MGHRA and CDR2 YSYEKL. Trimming shortened V by 4 bases and J by 2 bases, and 23 bases separated the two germline ends. The CDR3 covers 18 residues. The CDR3 DNA reads as TGCGCCAGCAGCCGAGGTTTCGGGGGGCGCTTTTTAAACTATGGCTACACCTTC. Translated, it gives CASSRGFGGRFLNYGYTF.